The 27 T cell receptor beta chains in this list originate from one sample, sequenced in a study of PD-1 blockade in classical Hodgkin lymphoma. Using immunoSEQ multiplex PCR, the repertoire was profiled, and TCRdb retains in-frame clones only, with some absent. Among more than 30,000 clones listed, 77% were seen once. The time point here: cycle 4 day 1 (C4D1), after five to seven weeks of nivolumab. Every one of the patients relapsed after autologous stem cell transplantation (brentuximab vedotin exposure was variable). The material sequenced was peripheral blood mononuclear cells (PBMCs), taken before the fourth cycle of nivolumab. The receptors derive from a human donor with classical Hodgkin lymphoma.

The CDR3 spells CASSPRSRVETDTQYF. CDR3 nucleotides: TGTGCCAGCAGCCCCCGAAGCAGGGTTGAGACAGATACGCAGTATTTT. The rearrangement joins TRBV7-2 to TRBJ2-3; D perhaps matches TRBD1 (5 bases). The germline V gene has CDR1 SGHTA and CDR2 FQGNSA. Trimming removed 5 bases from V and 3 bases from J, with 18 bases in between. This CDR3 has 16 amino acids.

The chain employs TRBV4-3 and TRBJ2-6; D unresolved. The CDR3 length is 15 residues. From germline, CDR1 is LGHNA and CDR2 YSLEER. Trimming pared 0 bases from V and 3 bases from J, leaving 6 bases between. This chain's CDR3 is CASSQDWDGANVLTF. CDR3 nucleotides: TGCGCCAGCAGCCAAGATTGGGATGGGGCCAACGTCCTGACTTTC.

This clone was found a few times. The V call is TRBV6-5, the J call TRBJ2-7; a weak D match, TRBD2 (5 bases). Deletions cut 1 base from V and 2 bases from J, with 9 bases between. Germline V gives CDR1 MNHEY, CDR2 SVGAGI. The CDR3 loop spans 14 amino acids. CDR3 protein: CASSYYEGTYEQYF. The DNA for the CDR3 is TGTGCCAGCAGTTACTATGAGGGAACCTACGAGCAGTACTTC.

The chain couples TRBV11-3 to TRBJ1-3, with a weak D call TRBD1 (6 bases). The CDR3 sequence is 16 residues long. Trimming took 0 bases from V and 8 from J, leaving 17 bases between them. From germline, CDR1 is SGHNT and CDR2 YENEEA. The CDR3 region is CASSLDGRAGEDTIYF. The CDR3 DNA sequence: TGTGCCAGCAGCTTAGACGGTCGCGCAGGGGAGGACACCATATATTTT.

The V and J genes are TRBV5-1 and TRBJ1-1; the D gene is possibly TRBD1 (6 bases). Trimming took 0 bases from V and 10 from J, leaving 10 bases between them. This CDR3 is built from 12 residues. CDR1 and CDR2 (germline): SGHRS, YFSETQ. The CDR3 protein is CASSLVQDRAFF. The DNA of the CDR3 is TGCGCCAGCAGCTTGGTCCAGGACAGAGCTTTCTTT.

The chain combines TRBV18 with TRBJ1-5; D gene unclear. CDR3 length equals 14 residues. The V gene lost 1 base and the J gene lost 3 bases, with 7 bases spanning the gap. The V gene's germline CDR1 is KGHSH and CDR2 LQKENI. The CDR3 DNA sequence: TGTGCCAGCTCACCACAGGGCCTCAATCAGCCCCAGCATTTT. Its translation is CASSPQGLNQPQHF.

The gene calls are TRBV28 and TRBJ2-7; D possibly corresponds to TRBD1 (6 bases). Trimming took off 5 bases at V and 3 bases at J, with 14 bases between the two ends. The CDR3 sequence is 14 residues long. CDR1 is MDHEN, CDR2 SYDVKM, per germline. The CDR3 here is CASSVVGASYEQYF. The CDR3 coding sequence is TGTGCCAGCAGTGTGGTGGGGGCCAGCTACGAGCAGTACTTC.

This rearrangement joins TRBV5-8 to TRBJ2-5; TRBD2 is a possible D gene (6 bases). Germline V gene data show CDR1 as SGHTS and CDR2 as YDEGEE. There are 13 residues in the CDR3. V gave up 3 bases and J gave up 5 bases, with 11 bases separating them. CDR3 residues: CASSYGGWETQYF. DNA of the CDR3: TGTGCCAGCAGCTACGGGGGTTGGGAGACCCAGTACTTC.

V and J are TRBV19 and TRBJ2-1; 9 nucleotides line up with TRBD1. Germline V lookup: CDR1 LNHDA, CDR2 SQIVND (reference sequence). CDR3 length: 15 residues. V lost 0 bases and J lost 10; bases outside the gene matches: 7. CDR3 loop: CASSIDGTGTWEQFF. The CDR3 DNA follows: TGTGCCAGTAGTATAGATGGGACAGGGACCTGGGAGCAGTTCTTC.

The V call is TRBV9, the J call TRBJ1-2; D not certain. The V and J ends lost 3 bases and 4 bases respectively, with 19 bases between them. This CDR3 is built from 16 residues. CDR1 and CDR2 (germline): SGDLS, YYNGEE. The CDR3 nucleotides are TGTGCCAGCAGCGCAGGAGGTGCCGCAGATCGCTATGGCTACACCTTC. It specifies CASSAGGAADRYGYTF.

The rearrangement links TRBV27 to TRBJ1-1, with D uncertain. CDR1 is MNHEY and CDR2 is SMNVEV in the germline V gene (reference sequence). Trimming pared 2 bases from V and 4 bases from J, leaving 14 bases between. This CDR3 comprises 15 residues. CDR3 in amino acids: CASSLNGVARTEAFF. The DNA for the CDR3 is TGTGCCAGCAGTTTAAACGGGGTAGCGCGCACTGAAGCTTTCTTT.

This clone was recorded a few times. The chain couples TRBV7-9 to TRBJ2-5; no reliable D call. Trimming took 5 bases from V and 7 from J, leaving 11 bases between them. The CDR3 contains 12 residues. In germline, CDR1 is SEHNR, CDR2 FQNEAQ (reference sequence). CDR3 region: CASSADQATQYF. The CDR3 bases are TGTGCCAGCAGCGCCGATCAGGCGACCCAGTACTTC.

The chain combines TRBV6-6 with TRBJ1-1; D is unresolved. CDR1 and CDR2 from the germline V gene are MNHNY and SVGAGI (reference sequence). V shed 6 bases and J shed 1 base, with 12 bases lying between them. The CDR3 has 14 amino acids. The CDR3 is CASRGLSGNTEAFF. The CDR3 nucleotides are TGTGCCAGCAGGGGTCTTAGTGGGAACACTGAAGCTTTCTTT.

V usage is TRBV7-7 and J usage is TRBJ2-5; D is perhaps TRBD2 (6 bases). This CDR3 spans 14 amino acids. Germline V gene data show CDR1 as SSHAT and CDR2 as FNYEAQ (reference sequence). CDR3 in DNA: TGTGCTACGCACGCCGGGAGAGAAGGAGAGACCCAGTACTTC. Amino acid sequence: CATHAGREGETQYF.

This chain links TRBV7-9 with TRBJ2-7; D is possibly TRBD1 or TRBD2 (6 bases each). The CDR3 extends over 14 amino acids. Trimming shortened V by 5 bases and J by 4 bases, and 15 bases separated the two germline ends. The germline V gene has CDR1 SEHNR and CDR2 FQNEAQ (reference sequence). Here the CDR3 reads CASSGGTLLYEQYF. Here the CDR3 DNA reads TGTGCCAGCAGCGGCGGGACACTTCTATACGAGCAGTACTTC.

This chain joins TRBV6-4 and TRBJ2-2, with D uncertain. Germline loops: CDR1 MRHNA, CDR2 SNTAGT. This CDR3 has 15 amino acids. The V and J ends lost 0 bases and 0 bases respectively, with 5 bases between them. The CDR3 here is CASSDSSANTGELFF. The CDR3 DNA reads as TGTGCCAGCAGTGACTCTTCGGCGAACACCGGGGAGCTGTTTTTT.

The chain links TRBV5-1 to TRBJ2-3; D might be TRBD2 (5 bases). V lost 2 bases and J lost 6, with 13 bases in between. CDR1 SGHRS and CDR2 YFSETQ come from the germline V gene. This CDR3 comprises 14 residues. The CDR3, as DNA: TGCGCCAGCAGCTTCTCGGGGTGGGGTGATACGCAGTATTTT. Translating it yields CASSFSGWGDTQYF.

V and J are TRBV7-9 and TRBJ2-4; 9 nucleotides agree with TRBD1. Germline assignment: CDR1 SEHNR and CDR2 FQNEAQ (reference sequence). The CDR3 totals 14 residues. The ends lost 4 bases at V and 6 bases at J; junction bases unmatched: 4. CDR3 nucleotides: TGTGCCAGCAGCTCCCCGGGACAGGGAAACATTCAGTACTTC. It translates to CASSSPGQGNIQYF. Variable domain in full (rest from reference TRBV7-9 and TRBJ2-4): DTGVSQNPRHKITKRGQNVTFRCDPISEHNRLYWYRQTLGQGPEFLTYFQNEAQLEKSRLLSDRFSAERPKGSFSTLEIQRTEQGDSAMYLCASSSPGQGNIQYFGAGTRLSVL.

The chain has TRBV4-1 and TRBJ2-7, with 10 bases that match TRBD1. V lost 4 bases and J lost 3; bases outside the gene matches: 6. Germline values: CDR1 MGHRA, CDR2 YSYEKL. The CDR3 is 15 residues long. CDR3 nucleotide sequence: TGCGCCAGCAGCCCCGGACAGGGGGGGGTCTACGAGCAGTACTTC. Residues: CASSPGQGGVYEQYF.

The chain employs TRBV5-1 and TRBJ2-1; TRBD1 aligns across 7 bases. Trimming took 0 bases from V and 2 from J; bases not matched to a gene: 2. Per the germline V gene, CDR1 is SGHRS and CDR2 is YFSETQ. The CDR3 loop spans 15 amino acids. The CDR3 here is CASSLAGTAYNEQFF. CDR3 sequence (DNA): TGCGCCAGCAGCTTGGCCGGGACAGCCTACAATGAGCAGTTCTTC.

The chain couples TRBV6-5 to TRBJ2-7; D call uncertain. Trimming removed 4 bases at V and 0 bases at J, with 16 bases between. The length of the CDR3 is 16 residues. CDR1 is MNHEY, CDR2 SVGAGI, per germline. CDR3 bases: TGTGCCAGCAGTTCCCTCGATAATCTAGGCTCCTACGAGCAGTACTTC. Amino acid sequence: CASSSLDNLGSYEQYF.

J is TRBJ2-7 and V is TRBV2, with 7 nucleotides matching TRBD1. CDR3 length: 14 residues. The germline CDR1 and CDR2 sequences are SNHLY and FYNNEI. Trimming took 5 bases from V and 0 from J; bases not matched to a gene: 4. The CDR3 loop is CASSPDRYSYEQYF. In nucleotides, the CDR3 is TGTGCCAGCAGTCCGGACAGGTACTCCTACGAGCAGTACTTC.

The J gene is TRBJ1-2, the V gene TRBV28; tentative D call: TRBD1 (6 bases). V lost 4 bases to trimming and J lost 8 bases, with 17 bases between them. Germline V gene data show CDR1 as MDHEN and CDR2 as SYDVKM. The CDR3 contains 14 residues. The chain's CDR3 is CASSYNRVIKGYTF. The DNA of the CDR3 is TGTGCCAGCAGTTACAACAGGGTAATTAAAGGCTACACCTTC.

The CDR3 DNA sequence: TGTGCCAGCAGTCCCGGGACAGGGATCCCCTATGGCTACACCTTC. This codes for CASSPGTGIPYGYTF. The chain couples TRBV7-9 to TRBJ1-2; TRBD1 agrees at 9 bases. Germline CDR1 SEHNR, CDR2 FQNEAQ (reference sequence). The CDR3 length is 15 residues. J gave up 4 bases and V 6 bases, and 9 bases lay outside the gene matches.

The sample holds a few counts of this clone. The gene calls are TRBV6-6 and TRBJ1-2, with a possible D match to TRBD1 (5 bases). The CDR3 runs to 16 residues. V gave up 6 bases and J gave up 1 base, with 18 bases separating them. In germline, CDR1 is MNHNY, CDR2 SVGAGI (reference sequence). CDR3 residues: CASRHQTGRINYGYTF. Here the CDR3 DNA reads TGTGCCAGCAGACACCAAACGGGACGGATTAACTATGGCTACACCTTC.

This clone appeared a single time. The gene calls are TRBV9 and TRBJ2-5, with a weak D call TRBD2 (7 bases). The length of the CDR3 is 17 residues. V was trimmed by 3 bases and J by 4 bases, leaving 22 bases between them. Germline V gene lookup returns CDR1 SGDLS and CDR2 YYNGEE. CDR3 in DNA: TGTGCCAGCAGCGCCGGGGGGCGGGGGTTTATTAGAGAGACCCAGTACTTC. Amino acids: CASSAGGRGFIRETQYF.

The chain uses TRBV19 and TRBJ1-5; D might be TRBD1 (6 bases). The V gene lost 4 bases and the J gene lost 7 bases, with 11 bases spanning the gap. This CDR3 has 13 amino acids. Germline CDR1 is LNHDA and CDR2 is SQIVND (reference sequence). The CDR3, as DNA: TGTGCCAGTAGTACTTCACAGGGCCAGCCCCAGCATTTT. This codes for CASSTSQGQPQHF.